This is a list of T cell receptor beta chains from one sample in a study of cytotoxic CD8 clonotypes in ibrutinib-treated CLL. The method was immunoSEQ multiplex PCR; TCRdb's version includes in-frame clones alone and lacks a portion of them. Of 200,000 or so clones in the sample, 70% to 75% were seen once. The sample consisted of PBMCs, taken after 12 months of ibrutinib treatment. These receptors came from a human donor with chronic lymphocytic leukemia. Each CDR3 is given with its conserved first and last residue. A D gene is named only where the DNA matches it firmly. Size values are once, few and many counts, or a class for expanded clones, and some rows have none.

>.|TRBV4-2|TRBJ2-6|.
TGTGCCAGCAGCCAAAATGGGGCAGCCCACTCTGGGGCCAACGTCCTGACTTTC
CASSQNGAAHSGANVLTF
>.|TRBV30|TRBJ1-2|.
TGTGCCTGGAGTGTGAAGGGTAATGGCTACACCTTC
CAWSVKGNGYTF
>.|TRBV12-1|TRBJ1-2|.
TGTGCCAGCAGCTCAATTTACCGGGACAGGGGCAAGGTCGATGGCTACACCTTC
CASSSIYRDRGKVDGYTF
>TRBD2|TRBV15|TRBJ2-1|once
TGTGCCACCAGCAGAGATTCGGGGGGCAATGAGCAGTTCTTC
CATSRDSGGNEQFF
>.|TRBV28|TRBJ1-1|.
TGTGCCAGCAGTTTTTCGATAGTCACTGAAGCTTTCTTT
CASSFSIVTEAFF
>.|TRBV7-8|TRBJ2-7|once
TGTGCCAGCAGCTTAGCGGACGGGTTCTCCTACGAGCAGTACTTC
CASSLADGFSYEQYF
>TRBD1|TRBV27|TRBJ1-2|.
TGTGCCAGCAGTTTGGACAGGAGCGGAGGGGGCTACACCTTC
CASSLDRSGGGYTF
>TRBD2|TRBV6-6|TRBJ2-1|.
TGTGCCAGCAGTTTAGTAGCGGGAGGAGATGAGCAGTTCTTC
CASSLVAGGDEQFF
>.|TRBV5-1|TRBJ1-4|.
TGCGCCAGCAGCGTACCGGGTCCCCATGAAAAACTGTTTTTT
CASSVPGPHEKLFF
>.|TRBV5-1|TRBJ2-7|.
TGCGCCAGCAGCCATGACAGCTCCTACGAGCAGTACTTC
CASSHDSSYEQYF
>.|TRBV29-1|TRBJ1-3|few
TGCAGCGTTGAAGATCGTGGGACCACTGGAAACACCATATATTTT
CSVEDRGTTGNTIYF
>.|TRBV21-1|TRBJ1-1|once
TGTGCCAGCAGCAAAGGTAACAAGGGTGATGCTTTCTTT
CASSKGNKGDAFF
>.|TRBV5-5|TRBJ1-4|.
TGTGCCAGCAGCGGGCGACAGAATGGTAATGAAAAACTGTTTTTT
CASSGRQNGNEKLFF
>.|TRBV6-5|TRBJ2-2|.
TGTGCCAGCAGTTGGCGGTACTCCACCGGGGAGCTGTTTTTT
CASSWRYSTGELFF
>TRBD1|TRBV19|TRBJ1-5|.
TGTGCCAGTAGTTTGGACAGGAGGTCGAATCAGCCCCAGCATTTT
CASSLDRRSNQPQHF
>TRBD2|TRBV25-1|TRBJ2-3|.
TGTGCCAGCAGCCCGGGACTAGTGCATTTAAGGACGCAGTATTTT
CASSPGLVHLRTQYF
>.|TRBV9|TRBJ2-7|.
TGTGCCAGCAGCGTGGATGGGACGGCCTCCTACGAGCAGTACTTC
CASSVDGTASYEQYF
>TRBD1|TRBV6-5|TRBJ1-2|.
TGTGCCAGCAGTCCCGTAGGAGGGGGCTTTGGCTACACCTTC
CASSPVGGGFGYTF
>.|TRBV5-1|TRBJ2-2|.
TGCGCCAGCAGCTCAGACAGGTTGAACACCGGGGAGCTGTTTTTT
CASSSDRLNTGELFF
>TRBD2|TRBV4-1|TRBJ2-7|.
TGCGCCAGCAGCCAGAGGTTTAGTCAGGGCACTAGCGGGAGCTACGAGCAGTACTTC
CASSQRFSQGTSGSYEQYF
>.|TRBV12-5|TRBJ2-3|.
TGTGCTAGTGGTTTGGATCTAAGGGACCCGAGGACGCAGTATTTT
CASGLDLRDPRTQYF